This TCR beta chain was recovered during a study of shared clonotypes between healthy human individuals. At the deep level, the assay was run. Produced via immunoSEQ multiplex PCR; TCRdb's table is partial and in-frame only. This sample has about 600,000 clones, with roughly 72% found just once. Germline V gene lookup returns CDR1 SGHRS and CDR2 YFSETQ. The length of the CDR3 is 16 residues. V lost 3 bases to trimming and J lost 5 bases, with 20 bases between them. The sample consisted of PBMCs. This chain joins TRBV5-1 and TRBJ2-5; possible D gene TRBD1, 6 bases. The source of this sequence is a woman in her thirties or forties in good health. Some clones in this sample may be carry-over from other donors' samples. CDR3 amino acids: CASSSDMALGGETQYF. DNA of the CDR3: TGCGCCAGCAGCTCCGACATGGCCCTAGGGGGTGAGACCCAGTACTTC.